The 3 T cell receptor beta chains reported below all come from one sample, sequenced in a study of T cell changes during pregnancy in multiple sclerosis. Sequencing was performed with immunoSEQ multiplex PCR; in TCRdb, only in-frame clones are kept and a portion is missing. The table lists nearly 110,000 clones, less than 95% of them singletons. Material: peripheral blood, obtained in the third trimester of pregnancy. The receptors derive from a female donor in good health, enrolled as a control in a pregnancy study.

The chain carries TRBV11-2 and TRBJ2-3, with D possibly matching TRBD2 (7 bases). The V end was cut by 5 bases, the J end by 10 bases, with 22 bases between. The germline V gene has CDR1 SGHAT and CDR2 FQNNGV. The CDR3 is made up of 15 amino acids. The CDR3 is CASSKGEGGAFAQYF. DNA of the CDR3: TGTGCCAGCAGCAAGGGGGAGGGGGGGGCCTTTGCGCAGTATTTT.

V gene TRBV7-6 combines with J gene TRBJ2-5; TRBD2 matches 8 bases. CDR3 size: 15 residues. Germline V gene sequence: CDR1 SGHVS, CDR2 FNYEAQ. Trimming took 1 base from V and 7 from J; bases not matched to a gene: 8. DNA for the CDR3: TGTGCCAGCAGCTTAGGGCGGGGGGCCCTGGGGACCCAGTACTTC. Its protein product is CASSLGRGALGTQYF.

The chain recombines TRBV30 with TRBJ2-7; 9 positions agree with TRBD1. Germline-derived CDR1 and CDR2 are GTSNPN and SVGIG (reference sequence). CDR3 length: 14 amino acids. With V trimmed by 1 base and J by 5 bases, 6 bases remained unmatched. CDR3 region: CAWSGGTGRDEQYF. CDR3 coding DNA: TGTGCCTGGAGTGGTGGGACAGGGAGGGACGAGCAGTACTTC.